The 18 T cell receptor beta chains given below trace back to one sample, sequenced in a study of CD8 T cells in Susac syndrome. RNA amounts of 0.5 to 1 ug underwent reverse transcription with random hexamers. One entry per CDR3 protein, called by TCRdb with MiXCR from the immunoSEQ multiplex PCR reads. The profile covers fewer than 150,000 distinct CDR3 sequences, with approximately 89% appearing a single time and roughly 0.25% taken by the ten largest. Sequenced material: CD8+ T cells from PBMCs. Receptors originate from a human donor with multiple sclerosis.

The CDR3 sequence is CASSPDFNNEQFF. The CDR3, as DNA: TGTGCCAGCAGCCCCGATTTTAACAATGAGCAGTTCTTC. The V gene is TRBV5-6, the J gene TRBJ2-1; D remains unclear. Trimming removed 4 bases from V and 5 bases from J, with 10 bases in between. The CDR3 runs to 13 residues. CDR1 is SGHDT, CDR2 YYEEEE, per germline.

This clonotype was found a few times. The CDR3 DNA reads TGCAGCGCGACTCCAGGGGGCGCGGATCAGCCCCAGCATTTT. This codes for CSATPGGADQPQHF. This rearrangement joins TRBV29-1 to TRBJ1-5; TRBD1 agrees at 8 bases. Losses at the gene ends were 7 bases for V and 5 bases for J; bases not matched to a gene: 10. This CDR3 spans 14 amino acids. CDR1 is SQVTM, CDR2 ANQGSEA, per germline.

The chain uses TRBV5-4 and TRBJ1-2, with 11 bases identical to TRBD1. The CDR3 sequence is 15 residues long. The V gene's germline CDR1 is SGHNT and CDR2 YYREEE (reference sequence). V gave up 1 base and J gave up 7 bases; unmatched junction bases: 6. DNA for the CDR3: TGTGCCAGCAGCTTGTATGGACAGGGGGCGCTTGGCTACACCTTC. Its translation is CASSLYGQGALGYTF.

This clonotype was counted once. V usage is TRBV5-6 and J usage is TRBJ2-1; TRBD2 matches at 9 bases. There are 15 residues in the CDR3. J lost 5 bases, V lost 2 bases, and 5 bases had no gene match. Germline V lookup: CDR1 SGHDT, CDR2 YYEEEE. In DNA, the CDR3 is TGTGCCAGCAGCTTTAGCGGGAGTATAGACAATGAGCAGTTCTTC. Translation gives CASSFSGSIDNEQFF.

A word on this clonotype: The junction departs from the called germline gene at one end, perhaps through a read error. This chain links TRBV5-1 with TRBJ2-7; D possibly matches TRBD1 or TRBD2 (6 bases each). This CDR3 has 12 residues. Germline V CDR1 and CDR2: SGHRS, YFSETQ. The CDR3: CASRLGGNEQYF. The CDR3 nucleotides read TGCGCCAGCCGCTTGGGGGGCAACGAGCAGTACTTC.

Here the CDR3 DNA reads TGTGCCAGCAGCCTTCCTAGCGGCGCCTACAATGAGCAGTTCTTC. It yields the protein CASSLPSGAYNEQFF. The chain couples TRBV3-1 to TRBJ2-1; the match to TRBD2 covers 7 bases. The CDR3 has 15 amino acids. The V gene's germline CDR1 is LGHDT and CDR2 YNNKEL (reference sequence). V trimming: 4 bases; J trimming: 2 bases; junction bases outside the gene matches: 5.

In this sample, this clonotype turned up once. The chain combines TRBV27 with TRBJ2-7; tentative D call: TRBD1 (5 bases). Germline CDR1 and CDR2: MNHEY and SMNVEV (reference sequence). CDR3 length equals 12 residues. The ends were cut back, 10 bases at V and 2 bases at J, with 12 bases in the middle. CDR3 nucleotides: TGTGCCACCATGGGGCTTGCCTACGAGCAGTACTTC. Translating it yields CATMGLAYEQYF.

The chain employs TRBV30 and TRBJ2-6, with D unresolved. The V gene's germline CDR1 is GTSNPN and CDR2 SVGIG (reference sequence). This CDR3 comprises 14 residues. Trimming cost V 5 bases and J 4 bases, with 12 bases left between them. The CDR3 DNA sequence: TGTGCCTGGGATCCAGGCTCCGGGGCCAACGTCCTGACTTTC. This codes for CAWDPGSGANVLTF. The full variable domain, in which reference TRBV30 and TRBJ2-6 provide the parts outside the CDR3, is SQTIHQWPATLVQPVGSPLSLECTVEGTSNPNLYWYRQAAGRGLQLLFYSVGIGQISSEVPQNLSASRPQDRQFILSSKKLLLSDSGFYLCAWDPGSGANVLTFGAGSRLTVL.

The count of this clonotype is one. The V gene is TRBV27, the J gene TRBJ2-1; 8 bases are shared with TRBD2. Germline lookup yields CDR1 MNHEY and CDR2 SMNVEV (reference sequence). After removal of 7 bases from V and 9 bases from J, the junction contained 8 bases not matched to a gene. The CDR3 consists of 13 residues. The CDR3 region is CASIPGLGGEQFF. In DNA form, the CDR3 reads TGTGCCAGCATCCCGGGACTAGGAGGTGAGCAGTTCTTC.

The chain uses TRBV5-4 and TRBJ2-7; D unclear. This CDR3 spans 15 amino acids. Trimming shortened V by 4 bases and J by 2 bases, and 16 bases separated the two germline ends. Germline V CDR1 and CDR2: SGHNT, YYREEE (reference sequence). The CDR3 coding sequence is TGTGCCAGCAGCCCTTCGGCGAAGACCACCTACGAGCAGTACTTC. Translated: CASSPSAKTTYEQYF.

This chain's CDR3 is CASSFSGNPGETQYF. DNA for the CDR3: TGTGCCAGCAGTTTCAGCGGGAACCCTGGTGAGACCCAGTACTTC. V is TRBV6-5 and J is TRBJ2-5; 7 nucleotides match TRBD2. Germline V gives CDR1 MNHEY, CDR2 SVGAGI. Losses at the gene ends were 4 bases for V and 5 bases for J; bases not matched to a gene: 10. The CDR3 length is 15 residues.

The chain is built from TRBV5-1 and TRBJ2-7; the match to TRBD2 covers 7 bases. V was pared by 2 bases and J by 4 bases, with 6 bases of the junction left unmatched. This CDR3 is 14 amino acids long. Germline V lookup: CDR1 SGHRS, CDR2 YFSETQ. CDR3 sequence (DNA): TGCGCCAGCAGCTTCTGGGCGGGAGAGTACGAGCAGTACTTC. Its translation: CASSFWAGEYEQYF.

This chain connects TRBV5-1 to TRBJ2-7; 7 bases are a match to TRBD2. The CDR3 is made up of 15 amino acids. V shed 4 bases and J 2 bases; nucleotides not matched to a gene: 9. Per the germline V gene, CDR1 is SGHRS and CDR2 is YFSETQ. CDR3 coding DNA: TGCGCCAGCAGCCTTAGCGGGCGAGGCCCCTACGAGCAGTACTTC. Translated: CASSLSGRGPYEQYF. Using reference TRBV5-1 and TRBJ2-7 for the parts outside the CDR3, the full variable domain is KAGVTQTPRYLIKTRGQQVTLSCSPISGHRSVSWYQQTPGQGLQFLFEYFSETQRNKGNFPGRFSGRQFSNSRSEMNVSTLELGDSALYLCASSLSGRGPYEQYFGPGTRLTVT.

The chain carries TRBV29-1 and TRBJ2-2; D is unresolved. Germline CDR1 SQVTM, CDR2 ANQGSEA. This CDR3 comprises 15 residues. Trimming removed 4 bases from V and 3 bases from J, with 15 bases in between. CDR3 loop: CSVGDAAIDTGELFF. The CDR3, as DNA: TGCAGCGTTGGAGACGCGGCTATTGACACCGGGGAGCTGTTTTTT.

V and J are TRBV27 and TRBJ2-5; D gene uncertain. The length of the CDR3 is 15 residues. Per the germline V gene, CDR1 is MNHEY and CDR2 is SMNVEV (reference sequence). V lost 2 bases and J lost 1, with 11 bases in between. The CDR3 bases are TGTGCCAGCAGTTTAATCCCGGAGAGCCAAGAGACCCAGTACTTC. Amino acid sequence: CASSLIPESQETQYF.

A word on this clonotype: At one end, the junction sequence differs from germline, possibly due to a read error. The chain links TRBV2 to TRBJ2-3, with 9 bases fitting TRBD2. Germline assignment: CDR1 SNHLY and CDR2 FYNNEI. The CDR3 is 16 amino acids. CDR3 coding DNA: TGTACCAGCAGTGTGCCGTCTAGCGGGAACCGGGATACGCAGTATTTT. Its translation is CTSSVPSSGNRDTQYF.

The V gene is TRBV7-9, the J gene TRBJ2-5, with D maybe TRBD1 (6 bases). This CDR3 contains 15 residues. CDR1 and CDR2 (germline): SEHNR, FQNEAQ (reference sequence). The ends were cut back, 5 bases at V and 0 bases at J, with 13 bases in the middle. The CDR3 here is CASSALQGYQETQYF. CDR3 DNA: TGTGCCAGCAGCGCACTACAGGGATACCAAGAGACCCAGTACTTC.

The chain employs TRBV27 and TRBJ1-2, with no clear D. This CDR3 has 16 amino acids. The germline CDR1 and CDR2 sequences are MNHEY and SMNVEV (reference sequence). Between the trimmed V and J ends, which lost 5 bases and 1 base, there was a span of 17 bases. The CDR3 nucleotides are TGTGCCAGCAGTCCCATCCCAGGAGAAGTTAACTATGGCTACACCTTC. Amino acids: CASSPIPGEVNYGYTF.